This TCR beta chain was observed in a study of tissue T cells after allogeneic stem cell transplantation. The time point denotes: mouse harvest day 7 after allogeneic transplant. Each mouse received 10^7 T-cell-depleted marrow cells plus 10^6 splenic CD5+ T cells by tail vein. Study outcomes and limitations: The study did not identify alloreactive or antigen-specific tissue TCRs, and some clones might be persisting host cells. Motif-based clustering found tissue-specific repertoire signatures shared across patients, though few clones were shared.

V lost 2 bases and J 6 bases, leaving 6 bases between the germline ends. Per the germline V gene, CDR1 is FNHDT and CDR2 is SITEND (reference sequence). The CDR3 spans 11 residues. TCRbeta CDR3 was sequenced at survey depth with template counts. The method was immunoSEQ multiplex PCR; TCRdb's version includes in-frame clones alone and lacks a portion of them. This sample has roughly 4,200 clones, with roughly 47% found just once. This clone was seen only a few times. Its target is unknown. The germline and genes are mouse ones. The CDR3 end falls 1 residue outside the read, so it is completed with the germline J gene.

V and J are TRBV19 and TRBJ2-7, with a possible D match to TRBD1 (5 bases). Input material: lymph node tissue. This sequence was found in a female BALB/c mouse given C57BL/6 T cells with graft-versus-host disease after an allogeneic hematopoietic cell transplant. The CDR3 bases that were read are TGTGCCAGCAGTATCACAGGTGAACAGTAC. Protein: CASSITGEQY. The whole CDR3 protein reads CASSITGEQYF.